This is a list of T cell receptor beta chains from one sample in a study of regulatory and conventional T cells in RAG deficiency. TCRdb keeps only in-frame clones here, not all; method: immunoSEQ multiplex PCR. Among just over 30,000 clones listed, around 96% were seen once. The same sample was also used in a study of regulatory T cells.

Sequencing was performed on CD25- CD4+ T cells sorted from blood. Receptors were obtained from a human donor in good health. Both conserved end residues are part of each CDR3. D genes are given only for firm matches. Clone sizes are given selectively: once, few, many, or a class where the clone is expanded.

V gene	D gene	J gene	clone size	CDR3 protein	CDR3 DNA
TRBV7-3	TRBD1	TRBJ1-2	-	CASSLIAGQGRSGYTF	TGTGCCAGCAGCTTAATTGCGGGACAGGGCAGGAGTGGCTACACCTTC
TRBV7-9	-	TRBJ2-5	-	CASSPLQTQYF	TGTGCCAGCAGCCCCCTACAGACCCAGTACTTC
TRBV11-2	TRBD1	TRBJ2-7	-	CASSQGGQGYPEQYF	TGTGCCAGCAGCCAAGGGGGACAGGGGTATCCCGAGCAGTACTTC
TRBV2	TRBD2	TRBJ2-4	-	CASTLAGGLNIQYF	TGTGCCAGCACACTAGCGGGGGGGTTGAACATTCAGTACTTC
TRBV11-2	-	TRBJ1-5	-	CASSLTGGPQHF	TGTGCCAGCAGCTTAACCGGTGGGCCCCAGCATTTT
TRBV5-4	TRBD1	TRBJ1-4	-	CASSSRDRREKLFF	TGTGCCAGCTCCTCCCGGGACAGGCGTGAAAAACTGTTTTTT
TRBV5-1	TRBD2	TRBJ2-1	-	CASSTGTSGRTHNEQFF	TGCGCCAGCAGCACTGGGACTAGCGGGAGGACCCACAATGAGCAGTTCTTC
TRBV25-1	TRBD1	TRBJ2-7	-	CASSLGQGASEQYF	TGTGCCAGCAGCCTGGGACAGGGGGCGTCCGAGCAGTACTTC
TRBV18	TRBD1	TRBJ2-5	-	CASSGPGTGGQETQYF	TGTGCCAGCTCAGGCCCCGGGACAGGGGGCCAAGAGACCCAGTACTTC
TRBV19	TRBD1	TRBJ2-6	-	CASSPIPGTGAGANVLTF	TGTGCCAGTAGTCCCATTCCCGGGACAGGGGCTGGGGCCAACGTCCTGACTTTC
TRBV6-5	TRBD2	TRBJ2-5	-	CASSTLAGGLETQYF	TGTGCCAGCAGTACACTAGCGGGGGGGCTCGAGACCCAGTACTTC
TRBV6-1	TRBD2	TRBJ2-3	-	CASSERGGAWAQYF	TGTGCCAGCAGTGAACGCGGGGGGGCGTGGGCGCAGTATTTT
TRBV9	-	TRBJ1-4	-	CASSVGAALATNEKLFF	TGTGCCAGCAGCGTAGGAGCCGCATTAGCAACTAATGAAAAACTGTTTTTT
TRBV2	TRBD2	TRBJ2-1	-	CASSGTSGYSYNEQFF	TGTGCCAGCAGCGGGACTAGCGGTTACTCCTACAATGAGCAGTTCTTC
TRBV6-6	-	TRBJ2-1	once	CASLWGGQTYSEQFF	TGTGCCAGCTTATGGGGCGGCCAGACGTACTCTGAGCAGTTCTTC
TRBV4-1	TRBD2	TRBJ2-7	-	CASGTGTSGRYEQYF	TGCGCCAGCGGGACCGGGACTAGCGGGAGGTACGAGCAGTACTTC
TRBV5-6	-	TRBJ2-6	-	CASSLGPRVASGANVLTF	TGTGCCAGCAGCTTAGGACCCAGGGTAGCCTCTGGGGCCAACGTCCTGACTTTC
TRBV30	-	TRBJ1-5	-	CAWSVSGQRSNQPQHF	TGTGCCTGGAGTGTAAGCGGCCAGCGTAGCAATCAGCCCCAGCATTTT
TRBV9	-	TRBJ2-2	-	CASSASTGELFF	TGTGCCAGCAGCGCGAGCACCGGGGAGCTGTTTTTT
TRBV2	-	TRBJ1-6	few	CASSHRKDNSPLHF	TGTGCCAGCAGTCACAGAAAGGATAATTCACCCCTCCACTTT
TRBV18	TRBD2	TRBJ2-6	-	CASSTGLAGYSGANVLTF	TGTGCCAGCTCAACTGGACTAGCGGGCTACTCTGGGGCCAACGTCCTGACTTTC
TRBV14	TRBD2	TRBJ2-5	-	CASSQDLAGEKTQYF	TGTGCCAGCAGCCAAGACCTAGCGGGAGAAAAAACCCAGTACTTC
TRBV6-5	-	TRBJ2-7	-	CASSYLALAIYEQYF	TGTGCCAGCAGTTACTTGGCTTTAGCTATCTACGAGCAGTACTTC
TRBV27	TRBD1	TRBJ1-2	-	CASSTSPGQGQPYNYGYTF	TGTGCCAGCAGTACAAGTCCGGGACAGGGGCAACCTTATAACTATGGCTACACCTTC
TRBV7-2	-	TRBJ2-2	once	CASSLGASSTNTGELFF	TGTGCCAGCAGCTTAGGGGCTAGCTCCACGAACACCGGGGAGCTGTTTTTT
TRBV4-1	TRBD2	TRBJ2-7	-	CASSHLAGVSYEQYF	TGCGCCAGCAGCCACTTAGCGGGTGTCTCCTACGAGCAGTACTTC
TRBV18	TRBD1	TRBJ1-2	-	CASSPGQGSSYGYTF	TGTGCCAGCTCACCGGGACAGGGGTCGTCCTATGGCTACACCTTC
TRBV19	-	TRBJ1-5	-	CASSIVGQNNQPQHF	TGTGCCAGTAGTATAGTCGGACAGAACAATCAGCCCCAGCATTTT
TRBV18	TRBD2	TRBJ2-1	-	CASSPASGRVNEQFF	TGTGCCAGCTCACCAGCTAGCGGGAGGGTAAATGAGCAGTTCTTC
TRBV7-2	-	TRBJ2-1	-	CASSFQGSYNEQFF	TGTGCCAGCAGCTTTCAGGGCTCCTACAATGAGCAGTTCTTC